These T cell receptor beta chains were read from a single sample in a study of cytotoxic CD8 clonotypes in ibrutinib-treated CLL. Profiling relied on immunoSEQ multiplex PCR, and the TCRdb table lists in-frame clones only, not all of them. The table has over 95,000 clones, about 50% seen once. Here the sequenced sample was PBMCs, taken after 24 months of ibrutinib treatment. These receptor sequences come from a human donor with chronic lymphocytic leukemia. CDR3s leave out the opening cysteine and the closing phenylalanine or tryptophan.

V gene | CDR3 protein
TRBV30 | ALRTGSTGSNQPQH
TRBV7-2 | ASSTLTTGLTEAF
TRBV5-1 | ARTGGRNTGELF
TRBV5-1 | ASSLGDASSYEQY
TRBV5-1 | ASSLELVYNEQF
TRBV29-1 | SVGTSGGPQY
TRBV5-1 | ASRPAQNNYGYT
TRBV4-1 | ASSPSGGSRGKETQY
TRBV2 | ASRGQGGEKLF
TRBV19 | ASRGQSINQPQH
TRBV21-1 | ASTEGGDTHPGANVLT
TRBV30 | AWRLGPTSGYTDTQY
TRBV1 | TSSHERGSGGEPFSGNTIY
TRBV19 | ASRKTGDTQY
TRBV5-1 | ASSLEGGGTDTQY
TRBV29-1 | SVTGGSGANVLT
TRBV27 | ASSPQGRDTQY
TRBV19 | ASSMFPRPAYEQY